This T cell receptor (beta chain) was recorded in a study of T-cell memory formation after mild COVID-19. Overall study results and limits: Shrinking CD4+ clones were chiefly CM and EM; CD8+ ones were chiefly EMRA.

Germline CDR1 MRHNA, CDR2 SNTAGT. The CDR3 contains 13 residues. V gave up 6 bases and J gave up 4 bases, with 12 bases separating them. Libraries for TCRalpha and TCRbeta carried sample barcodes and unique molecular identifiers via 5'RACE. TCRdb redid the calling of the 5' RACE reads with MiXCR, one entry per CDR3 protein. The top ten hold roughly a fifth of the sample, which has around 250,000 distinct CDR3 sequences, approximately 15% seen once. About this clonotype itself: The antigen remains unidentified.

This rearrangement joins TRBV6-4 to TRBJ1-1, with TRBD1 as a possible D gene (5 bases). The source of this sequence is a man aged 18 to 35 who had mild COVID-19 (a few samples of this study predate the infection). Cell type and time point are not known. Sample: PBMCs or a T cell subset sorted from them (not recorded which). CDR3 nucleotides: TGTGCCAGCAGGGAAGGGGTTGCCACTGAAGCTTTCTTT. Protein sequence: CASREGVATEAFF.